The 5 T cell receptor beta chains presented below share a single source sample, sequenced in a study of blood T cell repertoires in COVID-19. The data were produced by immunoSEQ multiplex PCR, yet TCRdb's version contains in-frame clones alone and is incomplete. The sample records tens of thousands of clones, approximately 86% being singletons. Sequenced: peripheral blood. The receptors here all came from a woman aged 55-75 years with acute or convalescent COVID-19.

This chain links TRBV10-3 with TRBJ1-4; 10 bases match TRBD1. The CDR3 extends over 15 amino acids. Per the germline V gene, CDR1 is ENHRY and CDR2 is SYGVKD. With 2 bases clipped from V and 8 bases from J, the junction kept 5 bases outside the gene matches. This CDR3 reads CAISEGDRGWEKLFF. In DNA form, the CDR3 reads TGTGCCATCAGTGAGGGGGACAGGGGCTGGGAAAAACTGTTTTTT.

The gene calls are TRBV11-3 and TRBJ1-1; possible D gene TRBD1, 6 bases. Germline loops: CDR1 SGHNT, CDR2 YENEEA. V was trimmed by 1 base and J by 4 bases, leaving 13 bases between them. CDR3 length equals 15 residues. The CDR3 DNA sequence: TGTGCCAGCAGCTTAGGGGGGGGCCGGAGCACTGAAGCTTTCTTT. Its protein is CASSLGGGRSTEAFF.

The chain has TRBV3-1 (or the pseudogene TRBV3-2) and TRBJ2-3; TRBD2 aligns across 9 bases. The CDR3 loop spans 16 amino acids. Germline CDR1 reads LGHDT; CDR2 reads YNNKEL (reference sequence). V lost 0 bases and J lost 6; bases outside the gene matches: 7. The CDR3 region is CASSQDKAGGPDTQYF. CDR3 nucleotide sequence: TGTGCCAGCAGCCAAGATAAGGCGGGAGGGCCGGATACGCAGTATTTT.

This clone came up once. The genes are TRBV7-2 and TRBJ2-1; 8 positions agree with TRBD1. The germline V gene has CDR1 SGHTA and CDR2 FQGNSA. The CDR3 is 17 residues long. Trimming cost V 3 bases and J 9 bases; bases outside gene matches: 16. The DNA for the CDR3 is TGTGCCAGCAGCTTCTCCGCCGGGACAGGCCCAAAGGCTGAGCAGTTCTTC. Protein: CASSFSAGTGPKAEQFF. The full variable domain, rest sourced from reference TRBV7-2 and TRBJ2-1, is GAGVSQSPSNKVTEKGKDVELRCDPISGHTALYWYRQSLGQGLEFLIYFQGNSAPDKSGLPSDRFSAERTGGSVSTLTIQRTQQEDSAVYLCASSFSAGTGPKAEQFFGPGTRLTVL.

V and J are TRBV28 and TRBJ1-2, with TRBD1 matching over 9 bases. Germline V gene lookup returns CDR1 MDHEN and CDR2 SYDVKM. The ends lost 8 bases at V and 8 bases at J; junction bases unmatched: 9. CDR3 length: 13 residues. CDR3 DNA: TGTGCCAGCGGTAACAGGGGGCGCGGAGGCTACACCTTC. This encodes CASGNRGRGGYTF.